Sequencing of this TCR beta chain was carried out in a study of vaccination effects on CD4 cells after COVID-19. In the study overall: Cultivation was performed at two million PBMC per well with approximately 9 IU/ml IL-2 and around 10 ug/ml peptides added. Study-wide findings and caveats: Limitations: small convalescent group and missing early post-infection timepoints. After vaccination, at late timepoints, clones induced by infection and by vaccine contracted markedly.

It was after 10 days of culture that CD4+ T cells were isolated. Among the vaccine recipients, none had a prior SARS-CoV-2 infection, and nucleocapsid antibodies were negative. Germline values: CDR1 SGHRS, CDR2 YFSETQ. The CDR3 is 14 residues long. Trimming stripped 0 bases from V and 0 bases from J, with 6 bases between. Sequenced by immunoSEQ multiplex PCR; TCRdb stores in-frame clones only, minus some. The top ten clones hold 3.8% of a sample with roughly 31,000 clones, 70% to 80% of them seen once. A note on this clone: Antigen: not known.

The chain is built from TRBV5-1 and TRBJ1-1; no clear D gene. This clonotype was obtained from a human donor who received a COVID-19 vaccine. The sequenced sample was CD4+ T cells from PBMCs cultured without peptide, obtained before COVID-19 vaccination. The CDR3 spells CASSLGAMNTEAFF. The CDR3 DNA follows: TGCGCCAGCAGCTTGGGGGCTATGAACACTGAAGCTTTCTTT.